This is a list of T cell receptor beta chains from one sample in a study of blood T cell repertoires in COVID-19. Repertoires were generated with immunoSEQ multiplex PCR, while TCRdb's copy carries only in-frame clones and drops some. The table shows approximately 470,000 clones, with 75% to 90% occurring only once. The specimen sequenced was PBMCs or T cells enriched from blood (not recorded which). These receptors were taken from a woman younger than 30 who had recovered from COVID-19. Both conserved end residues are part of each CDR3. A D gene is named only where the DNA matches it firmly. For some rows the clone size is stated as once, few or many, or as a class when expanded; others skip it.

CDR3 protein	CDR3 DNA	D gene	clone size	V gene	J gene
CASLAEGGNTEAFF	TGTGCAAGTCTCGCCGAGGGCGGGAACACTGAAGCTTTCTTT	.	.	TRBV12-2	TRBJ1-1
CASSSWGEEQYF	TGTGCCAGTAGTAGTTGGGGGGAGGAGCAGTACTTC	.	few	TRBV19	TRBJ2-7
CASSSSVESNTQYF	TGCGCCAGCAGCAGTAGCGTGGAGTCGAATACGCAGTATTTT	.	.	TRBV5-1	TRBJ2-3
CASNYSPGKWGGYGYTF	TGTGCCAGTAACTATTCCCCGGGTAAATGGGGCGGCTATGGCTACACCTTC	.	.	TRBV19	TRBJ1-2
CASSSIYDRGRVRGYTF	TGTGCCAGCTCTTCTATCTACGACAGGGGGCGGGTAAGGGGCTACACCTTC	.	once	TRBV21-1	TRBJ1-2
CASSISQGGTEAFF	TGTGCCAGTAGTATCTCACAGGGGGGCACTGAAGCTTTCTTT	TRBD1	.	TRBV19	TRBJ1-1
CASSLNRGNEQFF	TGTGCCAGCAGTCTGAACAGGGGGAATGAGCAGTTCTTC	TRBD1	.	TRBV27	TRBJ2-1
CAWSVRSGRDTEAFF	TGTGCCTGGAGTGTACGGTCGGGGAGGGACACTGAAGCTTTCTTT	.	.	TRBV30	TRBJ1-1
CASSPGSSGNTIYF	TGTGCCAGCTCACCAGGGAGCTCTGGAAACACCATATATTTT	.	.	TRBV18	TRBJ1-3
CASMNFNQPQHF	TGTGCCAGCATGAACTTCAATCAGCCCCAGCATTTT	.	once	TRBV12-3/TRBV12-4	TRBJ1-5
CASSIDPGGLITGELFF	TGTGCCAGTAGTATAGATCCGGGCGGGCTCATCACCGGGGAGCTGTTTTTT	.	.	TRBV19	TRBJ2-2
CASTAGWTENFETQYF	TGTGCCAGCACGGCCGGCTGGACAGAGAACTTCGAGACCCAGTACTTC	.	.	TRBV2	TRBJ2-5
CASSLWSSYNEKLFF	TGTGCCAGCAGCTTATGGTCCTCCTATAATGAAAAACTGTTTTTT	.	.	TRBV7-9	TRBJ1-4
CASSLDPGANTGELFF	TGTGCCAGCAGCTTAGATCCAGGGGCGAACACCGGGGAGCTGTTTTTT	.	.	TRBV7-8	TRBJ2-2
CASRPRRGHSNQPQHF	TGTGCCAGCAGACCCCGTAGGGGGCATAGCAATCAGCCCCAGCATTTT	TRBD1	.	TRBV7-8	TRBJ1-5
CASSYAGRSGLSYTF	TGTGCCAGCAGTTACGCCGGACGGAGCGGCCTTAGCTACACCTTC	.	.	TRBV6-5	TRBJ1-2
CATRDRVDTGELFF	TGTGCCACCAGGGACAGGGTTGACACCGGGGAGCTGTTTTTT	TRBD1	.	TRBV7-6	TRBJ2-2
CASSFTSYTDRPGYGYTF	TGTGCCAGCAGCTTTACCAGCTACACAGACAGACCCGGCTATGGCTACACCTTC	.	.	TRBV7-9	TRBJ1-2
CAWSPGTGDGYTF	TGTGCCTGGAGTCCCGGGACAGGGGATGGCTACACCTTC	TRBD1	.	TRBV30	TRBJ1-2
CASSQDLGLGTDTQYF	TGTGCCAGCAGCCAAGATCTGGGACTCGGCACAGATACGCAGTATTTT	.	.	TRBV4-2	TRBJ2-3
CASSQDSPQGRETQYF	TGTGCCAGCAGCCAAGATTCCCCACAGGGGCGAGAGACCCAGTACTTC	TRBD1	.	TRBV4-2	TRBJ2-5
CASSFIRDFTGNEQFF	TGTGCCAGCAGTTTCATCCGGGACTTTACCGGGAATGAGCAGTTCTTC	.	.	TRBV27	TRBJ2-1
CASSLVPRGGASTDTQYF	TGTGCCAGCAGCTTAGTCCCCCGCGGGGGGGCTAGCACAGATACGCAGTATTTT	TRBD2	.	TRBV7-2	TRBJ2-3
CASSYTGSGDTEAFF	TGTGCCAGCAGTTATACAGGGTCGGGCGACACTGAAGCTTTCTTT	.	.	TRBV27	TRBJ1-1
CASSSSGTGLYGYTF	TGTGCCAGCAGCTCCTCCGGGACAGGCCTCTATGGCTACACCTTC	TRBD1	.	TRBV7-9	TRBJ1-2